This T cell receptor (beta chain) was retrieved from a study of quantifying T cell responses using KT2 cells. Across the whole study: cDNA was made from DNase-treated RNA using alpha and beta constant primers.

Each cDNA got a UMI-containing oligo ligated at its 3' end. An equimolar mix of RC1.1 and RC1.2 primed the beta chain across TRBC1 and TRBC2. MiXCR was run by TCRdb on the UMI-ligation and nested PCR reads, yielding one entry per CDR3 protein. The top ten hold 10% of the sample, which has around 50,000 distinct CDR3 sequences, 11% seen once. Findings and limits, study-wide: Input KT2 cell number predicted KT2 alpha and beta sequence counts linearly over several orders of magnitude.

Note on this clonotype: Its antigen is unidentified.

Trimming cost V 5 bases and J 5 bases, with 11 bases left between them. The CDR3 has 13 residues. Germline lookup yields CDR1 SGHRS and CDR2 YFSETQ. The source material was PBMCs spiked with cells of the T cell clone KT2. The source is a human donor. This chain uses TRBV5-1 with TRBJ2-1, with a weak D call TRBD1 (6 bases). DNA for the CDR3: TGCGCCAGCAGTAATAGACAGGACAATGAGCAGTTCTTC. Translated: CASSNRQDNEQFF.